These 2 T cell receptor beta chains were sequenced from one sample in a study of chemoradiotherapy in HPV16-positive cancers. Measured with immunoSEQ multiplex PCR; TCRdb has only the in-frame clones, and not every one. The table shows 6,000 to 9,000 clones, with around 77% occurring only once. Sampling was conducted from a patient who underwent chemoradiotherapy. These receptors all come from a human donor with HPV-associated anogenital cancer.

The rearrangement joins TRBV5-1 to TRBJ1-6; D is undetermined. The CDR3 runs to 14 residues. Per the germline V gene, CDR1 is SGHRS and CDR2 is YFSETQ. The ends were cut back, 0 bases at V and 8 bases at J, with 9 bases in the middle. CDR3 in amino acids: CASSLVRPDSPLHF. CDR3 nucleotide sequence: TGCGCCAGCAGCTTGGTCAGGCCTGATTCACCCCTCCACTTT. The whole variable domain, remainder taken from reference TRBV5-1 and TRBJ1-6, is KAGVTQTPRYLIKTRGQQVTLSCSPISGHRSVSWYQQTPGQGLQFLFEYFSETQRNKGNFPGRFSGRQFSNSRSEMNVSTLELGDSALYLCASSLVRPDSPLHFGNGTRLTVT.

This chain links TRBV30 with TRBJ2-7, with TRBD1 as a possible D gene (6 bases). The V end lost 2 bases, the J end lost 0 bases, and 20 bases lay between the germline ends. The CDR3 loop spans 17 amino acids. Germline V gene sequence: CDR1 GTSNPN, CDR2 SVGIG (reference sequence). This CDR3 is CAWSPPRGWGSSYEQYF. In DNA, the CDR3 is TGTGCCTGGAGTCCCCCTAGGGGGTGGGGGAGCTCCTACGAGCAGTACTTC.